This passage covers 10 T cell receptor beta chains from one sample sequenced in a study of cytotoxic CD8 clonotypes in ibrutinib-treated CLL. Sequenced by immunoSEQ multiplex PCR; TCRdb stores in-frame clones only, minus some. The data contain about 18,000 clones, approximately 80% of them singletons. The specimen was PBMCs, collected before ibrutinib treatment. The origin of the receptors is a human donor with chronic lymphocytic leukemia.

The V and J genes are TRBV9 and TRBJ2-1; tentatively, D is TRBD2 (6 bases). The CDR3 has 13 amino acids. Germline lookup yields CDR1 SGDLS and CDR2 YYNGEE. V was cut by 10 bases and J by 15 bases, with 26 bases left in between. Here the CDR3 reads CAGNDTSPYLRFF. CDR3 nucleotides: TGTGCCGGAAATGATACTAGCCCTTACTTGCGGTTCTTC.

The sample holds a few counts of this clone. Written as DNA, the CDR3 is TGTGCCAGCAGCCTCAAAAGTGGTAGCGGGGACTACAATGAGCAGTTCTTC. Translated, it gives CASSLKSGSGDYNEQFF. This chain joins TRBV7-3 and TRBJ2-1, with TRBD2 matching 8 bases. V dropped 5 bases and J dropped 3; count of bases not matched to a gene: 12. The CDR3 is 17 amino acids. Germline lookup yields CDR1 SGHTA and CDR2 FQGTGA.

This chain links TRBV11-2 with TRBJ1-3, with 8 bases fitting TRBD1. Germline values: CDR1 SGHAT, CDR2 FQNNGV. With 3 bases clipped from V and 0 bases from J, the junction kept 13 bases outside the gene matches. This CDR3 spans 19 amino acids. As DNA, the CDR3 is TGTGCCAGCAGCTTGGACAGGGATTTACTTTTAAGCTCTGGAAACACCATATATTTT. Translating gives CASSLDRDLLLSSGNTIYF.

The rearrangement joins TRBV5-5 to TRBJ2-5; D may correspond to TRBD1 or TRBD2 (7 bases each). CDR3 length: 16 amino acids. Trimming removed 2 bases at V and 2 bases at J, with 16 bases between. CDR1 and CDR2 (germline): SGHKS, YYEKEE (reference sequence). The CDR3 sequence: CASSFRQGGVQETQYF. Here the CDR3 DNA reads TGTGCCAGCAGCTTCAGACAGGGAGGGGTACAAGAGACCCAGTACTTC.

J is TRBJ1-5 and V is TRBV28, with 9 bases aligning to TRBD1. Germline CDR1 reads MDHEN; CDR2 reads SYDVKM. This CDR3 is built from 16 residues. The J segment lost 5 bases and the V segment lost 7 bases, leaving 12 bases of the junction unmatched. Written as DNA, the CDR3 is TGTGCCAGCACCGTATGGGGACAGGGTCAGGATCAGCCCCAGCATTTT. This encodes CASTVWGQGQDQPQHF. The whole variable domain, remainder taken from reference TRBV28 and TRBJ1-5, is DVKVTQSSRYLVKRTGEKVFLECVQDMDHENMFWYRQDPGLGLRLIYFSYDVKMKEKGDIPEGYSVSREKKERFSLILESASTNQTSMYLCASTVWGQGQDQPQHFGDGTRLSIL.

This clone was seen only a few times. The chain combines TRBV10-2 with TRBJ1-5; D is uncertain. Trimming left V 6 bases short and J 0 bases short, with 6 bases between. There are 13 residues in the CDR3. CDR1 is WSHSY and CDR2 is SAAADI in the germline V gene. For the CDR3, the DNA is TGCGCCAGCAGACTCGTTAGCAATCAGCCCCAGCATTTT. Translation gives CASRLVSNQPQHF.

The CDR3 here is CASSLAPFGETQYF. CDR3 bases: TGTGCCAGCAGCTTAGCCCCATTTGGGGAGACCCAGTACTTC. The rearrangement joins TRBV11-2 to TRBJ2-5, with D unresolved. The CDR3 contains 14 residues. In germline, CDR1 is SGHAT, CDR2 FQNNGV. Deletions cut 1 base from V and 5 bases from J, with 11 bases between.

The V and J genes are TRBV2 and TRBJ1-1; D remains ambiguous. This CDR3 region has 14 residues. V lost 6 bases to trimming and J lost 0 bases, with 11 bases between them. The germline CDR1 and CDR2 sequences are SNHLY and FYNNEI. In DNA form, the CDR3 reads TGTGCCAGCAGGGAGGAAATTATGAACACTGAAGCTTTCTTT. Its protein product is CASREEIMNTEAFF.

This clone was seen just once. The chain combines TRBV7-2 with TRBJ2-3; D is ambiguous. With 5 bases removed from V and 0 bases from J, the gap between germline ends came to 9 bases. CDR3 length: 14 amino acids. Germline V CDR1 and CDR2: SGHTA, FQGNSA. CDR3 loop: CASSVTTSTDTQYF. CDR3 nucleotide sequence: TGTGCCAGCAGCGTTACAACTAGCACAGATACGCAGTATTTT.

In its sample, this clone was seen a few times. V gene TRBV19 combines with J gene TRBJ1-5, with D maybe TRBD1 (5 bases). Trimming pared 8 bases from V and 3 bases from J, leaving 14 bases between. The V gene's germline CDR1 is LNHDA and CDR2 SQIVND (reference sequence). This CDR3 region has 14 residues. CDR3 nucleotides: TGTGCCAGTTCCGTCGGGGGACCCAATCAGCCCCAGCATTTT. As protein: CASSVGGPNQPQHF.